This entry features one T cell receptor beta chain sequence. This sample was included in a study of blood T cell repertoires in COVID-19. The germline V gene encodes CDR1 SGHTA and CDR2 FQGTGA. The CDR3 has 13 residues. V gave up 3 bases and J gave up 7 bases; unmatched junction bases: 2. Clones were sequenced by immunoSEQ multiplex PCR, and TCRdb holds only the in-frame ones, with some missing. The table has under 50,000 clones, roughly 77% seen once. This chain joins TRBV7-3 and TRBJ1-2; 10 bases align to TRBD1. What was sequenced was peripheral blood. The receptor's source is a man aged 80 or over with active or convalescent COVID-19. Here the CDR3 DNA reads TGTGCCAGCAGCTTGACAGGGGGCACTGGCTACACCTTC. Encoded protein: CASSLTGGTGYTF.